One and the same sample provided the 27 T cell receptor beta chains below, sequenced in a study of vaccination and CD4 T cells after COVID-19. Scientists ran DNA taken from cultured CD4+ T cells through the Oncomine TCR Beta short-read assay for sequencing. TCRdb itself ran the PCR reads through MiXCR, one entry per CDR3 protein. The sample has 16,000 or so distinct CDR3 sequences, more than 45% seen once. These receptors' antigens are unknown. Treatment here: approximately 9-day PBMC culture with coronavirus spike peptide pools or control peptides (ViraFEST assay). The sequenced sample consisted of CD4+ T cells from blood, cultured in vitro. These receptors all come from a human donor who had recovered from COVID-19.

The chain recombines TRBV6-1 with TRBJ2-1; TRBD2 aligns across 10 bases. With V trimmed by 8 bases and J by 4 bases, 14 bases remained unmatched. Germline V gives CDR1 MNHNS, CDR2 SASEGT. The CDR3 consists of 17 residues. The CDR3 region has the DNA TGTGCCAGCGTTGGGGCTAGCGGGGGTTCGGGTTACAATGAGCAGTTCTTC. It is translated as CASVGASGGSGYNEQFF.

This chain connects TRBV7-2 to TRBJ2-7, with 14 bases matching TRBD2. The trim removed 5 bases at V and 4 bases at J, leaving 19 bases unmatched. This CDR3 spans 20 amino acids. Germline-derived CDR1 and CDR2 are SGHTA and FQGNSA. CDR3 DNA sequence: TGTGCCAGCAGCACCCGGGGACTAGCGGGAGCGGGGGGGGGCAATTACGAGCAGTACTTC. Translating it yields CASSTRGLAGAGGGNYEQYF. Using reference TRBV7-2 and TRBJ2-7 for the parts outside the CDR3, the full variable domain is GAGVSQSPSNKVTEKGKDVELRCDPISGHTALYWYRQSLGQGLEFLIYFQGNSAPDKSGLPSDRFSAERTGGSVSTLTIQRTQQEDSAVYLCASSTRGLAGAGGGNYEQYFGPGTRLTVT.

This chain links TRBV20-1 with TRBJ2-7, with TRBD1 identical over 7 bases. This CDR3 has 12 residues. Germline V gives CDR1 DFQATT, CDR2 SNEGSKA (reference sequence). V trimming: 5 bases; J trimming: 5 bases; junction bases outside the gene matches: 6. CDR3 sequence: CSADNRGDEQYF. The CDR3 nucleotides read TGCAGTGCTGACAACAGGGGAGACGAGCAGTACTTC.

The CDR3 DNA is TGTGCCAGCAGGCTCGGGACTTCGGCCTACAATGAGCAGTTCTTC. Protein sequence: CASRLGTSAYNEQFF. V is TRBV28 and J is TRBJ2-1; weak D call: TRBD2 (6 bases). The CDR3 has 15 amino acids. The germline V gene has CDR1 MDHEN and CDR2 SYDVKM. V shed 6 bases and J shed 2 bases, with 14 bases lying between them.

The J gene is TRBJ2-2, the V gene TRBV27; D unresolved. Trimming stripped 6 bases from V and 3 bases from J, with 17 bases between. This CDR3 comprises 16 residues. Germline V gene lookup returns CDR1 MNHEY and CDR2 SMNVEV (reference sequence). CDR3 bases: TGTGCCAGCAGCCATAGTGCTCTTTGGGACACCGGGGAGCTGTTTTTT. Protein sequence: CASSHSALWDTGELFF.

This chain joins TRBV6-1 and TRBJ1-5; perhaps TRBD1 as D (6 bases). This CDR3 has 14 residues. Trimming cost V 4 bases and J 6 bases, with 13 bases left between them. Germline V lookup: CDR1 MNHNS, CDR2 SASEGT. Written as DNA, the CDR3 is TGTGCCAGCAGTGCGGGCGGGGGCGGTCAGCCCCAGCATTTT. It yields the protein CASSAGGGGQPQHF.

V gene TRBV10-3 combines with J gene TRBJ1-2, with D possibly TRBD1 on 5 matching bases. Germline V CDR1 and CDR2: ENHRY, SYGVKD. There are 16 residues in the CDR3. Trimming pared 3 bases from V and 1 base from J, leaving 15 bases between. The CDR3 loop reads CAISDSHRPYNYGYTF. The CDR3 DNA follows: TGTGCCATCAGTGACTCCCACAGGCCCTATAACTATGGCTACACCTTC.

This chain links TRBV20-1 with TRBJ1-2, with D perhaps TRBD1 (5 bases). Germline V lookup: CDR1 DFQATT, CDR2 SNEGSKA (reference sequence). The CDR3 extends over 13 amino acids. Trimming pared 1 base from V and 7 bases from J, leaving 13 bases between. The CDR3 sequence: CSARGEGQGGYTF. CDR3 sequence (DNA): TGCAGTGCTAGAGGGGAGGGGCAGGGTGGCTACACCTTC.

The chain is built from TRBV4-1 and TRBJ2-3; 10 bases map to TRBD2. V shed 3 bases, J shed 2 bases, and the junction held 11 bases outside the gene matches. This CDR3 contains 18 residues. Germline V lookup: CDR1 MGHRA, CDR2 YSYEKL. CDR3 DNA sequence: TGCGCCAGCAGCCAGTTGGGTTTAGCGGGGGGAATCACAGATACGCAGTATTTT. Translated, it gives CASSQLGLAGGITDTQYF.

V usage is TRBV30 and J usage is TRBJ2-5; the match to TRBD1 covers 9 bases. Unmatched junction bases numbered 8, after V lost 2 bases and J lost 7 bases. The CDR3 covers 14 residues. From germline, CDR1 is GTSNPN and CDR2 SVGIG (reference sequence). The CDR3 sequence: CAWSPHRGQGTQYF. The CDR3 DNA reads TGTGCCTGGAGTCCGCACAGGGGGCAGGGGACCCAGTACTTC.

The J gene is TRBJ1-6, the V gene TRBV19, with TRBD1 identical over 9 bases. Germline V gives CDR1 LNHDA, CDR2 SQIVND (reference sequence). The junction had 7 bases not matched to a gene; V was cut back by 6 bases and J by 7 bases. The CDR3 loop spans 15 amino acids. The DNA of the CDR3 is TGTGCCAGTAGGGGGGGACAGGGTTGGAATTCACCCCTCCACTTT. Encoded protein: CASRGGQGWNSPLHF. The variable domain in full, completed from reference TRBV19 and TRBJ1-6, reads DGGITQSPKYLFRKEGQNVTLSCEQNLNHDAMYWYRQDPGQGLRLIYYSQIVNDFQKGDIAEGYSVSREKKESFPLTVTSAQKNPTAFYLCASRGGQGWNSPLHFGNGTRLTVT.

The J gene is TRBJ2-4, the V gene TRBV6-2 or TRBV6-3; the D is unclear. Germline V CDR1 and CDR2: MNHEY, SVGEGT. V was cut by 5 bases and J by 1 base, with 15 bases left in between. The CDR3 consists of 16 residues. CDR3 nucleotides: TGTGCCAGCAGTCCCGGCCGGCTCGGGGCCAAAAACATTCAGTACTTC. Protein: CASSPGRLGAKNIQYF.

This clonotype was seen only once. This chain joins TRBV11-3 and TRBJ2-5, with unresolved D. CDR1 and CDR2 (germline): SGHNT, YENEEA. Between the trimmed V and J ends, which lost 5 bases and 2 bases, there was a span of 12 bases. CDR3 length: 14 amino acids. DNA of the CDR3: TGTGCCAGCAGCCACGTGTCAGGACAAGAGACCCAGTACTTC. It is translated as CASSHVSGQETQYF.

The chain's CDR3 is CASSLNRDTEAFF. In DNA, the CDR3 is TGTGCCAGCAGTCTTAACAGGGACACTGAAGCTTTCTTT. The rearrangement uses TRBV7-2 and TRBJ1-1; TRBD1 might be the D (6 bases). The germline V gene encodes CDR1 SGHTA and CDR2 FQGNSA. CDR3 size: 13 residues. The V gene lost 6 bases and the J gene lost 3 bases, with 11 bases spanning the gap.

The chain is built from TRBV18 and TRBJ1-2; weak D call: TRBD1 (6 bases). Germline V gene lookup returns CDR1 KGHSH and CDR2 LQKENI. V lost 2 bases to trimming and J lost 8 bases, with 15 bases between them. The CDR3 is 14 residues long. The CDR3 sequence: CASSPRSGEAGYTF. In nucleotides, the CDR3 is TGTGCCAGCTCACCAAGATCAGGGGAGGCCGGCTACACCTTC.

This chain joins TRBV10-3 and TRBJ1-2; 8 bases line up with TRBD1. Germline CDR1 is ENHRY and CDR2 is SYGVKD. The CDR3 is 15 amino acids. V trimming: 3 bases; J trimming: 3 bases; junction bases outside the gene matches: 6. The DNA of the CDR3 is TGTGCCATCAGTGAAGCTACAGGGGGGGACTATGGCTACACCTTC. It codes for CAISEATGGDYGYTF.

The chain is built from TRBV19 and TRBJ1-5; unclear D gene. V was cut by 4 bases and J by 6 bases, with 19 bases left in between. CDR1 and CDR2 from the germline V gene are LNHDA and SQIVND (reference sequence). This CDR3 has 16 amino acids. CDR3 bases: TGTGCCAGTAGTACCCTCGGCCGGACTCCAGGTCAGCCCCAGCATTTT. This codes for CASSTLGRTPGQPQHF.

This clonotype was picked up a small number of times. This chain joins TRBV18 and TRBJ1-2; D not resolved. This CDR3 has 15 residues. CDR1 KGHSH and CDR2 LQKENI come from the germline V gene. V lost 3 bases, J lost 7 bases, and 18 bases lay in between. CDR3 sequence reads: CASSPPGAASGGYTF. CDR3 bases: TGTGCCAGCTCACCGCCAGGTGCAGCGAGTGGTGGCTACACCTTC.

This clonotype was seen more than once but under ten times. The chain uses TRBV25-1 and TRBJ1-2, with D tentatively TRBD1 (5 bases). Trimming took off 6 bases at V and 4 bases at J, with 15 bases between the two ends. Germline V CDR1 and CDR2: MGHDK, SYGVNS. The CDR3 is 14 amino acids. The CDR3 sequence is CASRANGDAYGYTF. The CDR3 DNA follows: TGTGCCAGCAGGGCGAATGGGGACGCCTATGGCTACACCTTC.

The chain links TRBV19 to TRBJ1-3; no definite D call. The CDR3 totals 17 residues. V shed 8 bases and J shed 0 bases, with 20 bases lying between them. Germline CDR1 reads LNHDA; CDR2 reads SQIVND (reference sequence). In DNA, the CDR3 is TGTGCCAGTCGATCACTCAGCGGGTCGAGCTCTGGAAACACCATATATTTT. Its protein is CASRSLSGSSSGNTIYF.

The chain links TRBV7-9 to TRBJ2-1, with 9 bases that match TRBD2. CDR3 size: 12 residues. Germline assignment: CDR1 SEHNR and CDR2 FQNEAQ (reference sequence). The junction had 9 bases not matched to a gene; V was cut back by 6 bases and J by 15 bases. CDR3: CASSIAGTSTFF. CDR3 DNA: TGTGCCAGCAGTATTGCGGGGACTAGCACGTTCTTC.

The rearrangement joins TRBV30 to TRBJ1-5, with no clear D. V dropped 0 bases and J dropped 5 bases, with 8 bases sitting between them. Germline V gene lookup returns CDR1 GTSNPN and CDR2 SVGIG (reference sequence). The CDR3 sequence is 13 residues long. The CDR3 loop is CAWSVKADQPQHF. The DNA for the CDR3 is TGTGCCTGGAGTGTAAAGGCGGATCAGCCCCAGCATTTT. Complete variable domain (other parts from reference TRBV30 and TRBJ1-5): SQTIHQWPATLVQPVGSPLSLECTVEGTSNPNLYWYRQAAGRGLQLLFYSVGIGQISSEVPQNLSASRPQDRQFILSSKKLLLSDSGFYLCAWSVKADQPQHFGDGTRLSIL.

The chain recombines TRBV11-1 with TRBJ2-7, with D unclear. The germline gives CDR1 SGHAT, CDR2 FQDESV (reference sequence). The CDR3 has 18 residues. V dropped 1 base and J dropped 5 bases, with 24 bases sitting between them. The CDR3 loop is CASSLEMDGVSSLDEQYF. The CDR3, as DNA: TGTGCCAGCAGCTTAGAAATGGATGGGGTTTCGTCCTTGGACGAGCAGTACTTC. Combining the CDR3 with reference TRBV11-1 and TRBJ2-7 gives the whole variable domain EAEVAQSPRYKITEKSQAVAFWCDPISGHATLYWYRQILGQGPELLVQFQDESVVDDSQLPKDRFSAERLKGVDSTLKIQPAELGDSAMYLCASSLEMDGVSSLDEQYFGPGTRLTVT.

V and J are TRBV4-2 and TRBJ2-2; a weak D match, TRBD1 (6 bases). The CDR3 is 16 amino acids. Germline V gene data show CDR1 as LGHNA and CDR2 as YNFKEQ. V was trimmed by 0 bases and J by 6 bases, leaving 14 bases between them. CDR3 region: CASSQENRVMAGELFF. The CDR3 bases are TGTGCCAGCAGCCAAGAAAACAGGGTAATGGCCGGGGAGCTGTTTTTT.

This clonotype was seen a few times. Here the CDR3 DNA reads TGTGCCATCAGTGACAGACGGAACACTGAAGCTTTCTTT. It is translated as CAISDRRNTEAFF. This sequence joins TRBV10-3 and TRBJ1-1, with no clear D. The germline V and J ends were trimmed by 3 bases and 1 base, with 6 bases remaining between them. Germline CDR1 reads ENHRY; CDR2 reads SYGVKD. The CDR3 has 13 residues.

The chain joins TRBV12-3 or TRBV12-4 to TRBJ1-2; TRBD1 is a possible D gene (6 bases). Deletions cut 3 bases from V and 7 bases from J, with 9 bases between. The CDR3 runs to 12 residues. The CDR3 reads CASSLGGGGYTF. The CDR3 DNA is TGTGCCAGCAGTTTGGGGGGCGGTGGCTACACCTTC.

The V and J genes are TRBV5-5 and TRBJ1-2; D perhaps matches TRBD1 (5 bases). There are 14 residues in the CDR3. The germline V gene encodes CDR1 SGHKS and CDR2 YYEKEE (reference sequence). Trimming removed 2 bases at V and 2 bases at J, with 10 bases between. The CDR3 DNA reads as TGTGCCAGCAGCTTTGACAGAGTAAACTATGGCTACACCTTC. This codes for CASSFDRVNYGYTF.